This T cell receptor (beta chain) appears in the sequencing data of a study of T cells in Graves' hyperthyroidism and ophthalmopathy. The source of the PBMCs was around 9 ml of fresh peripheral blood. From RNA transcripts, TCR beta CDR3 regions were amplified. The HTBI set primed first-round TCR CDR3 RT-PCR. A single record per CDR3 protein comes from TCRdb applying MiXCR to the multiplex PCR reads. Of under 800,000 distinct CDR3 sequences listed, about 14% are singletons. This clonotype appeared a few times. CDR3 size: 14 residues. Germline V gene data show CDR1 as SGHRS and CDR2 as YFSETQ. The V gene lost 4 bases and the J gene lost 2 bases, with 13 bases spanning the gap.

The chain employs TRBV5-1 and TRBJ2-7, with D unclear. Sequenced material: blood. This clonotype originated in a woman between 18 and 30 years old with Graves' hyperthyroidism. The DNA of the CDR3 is TGCGCCAGCAGCCAGGCTACTAATACCTACGAGCAGTACTTC. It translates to CASSQATNTYEQYF.